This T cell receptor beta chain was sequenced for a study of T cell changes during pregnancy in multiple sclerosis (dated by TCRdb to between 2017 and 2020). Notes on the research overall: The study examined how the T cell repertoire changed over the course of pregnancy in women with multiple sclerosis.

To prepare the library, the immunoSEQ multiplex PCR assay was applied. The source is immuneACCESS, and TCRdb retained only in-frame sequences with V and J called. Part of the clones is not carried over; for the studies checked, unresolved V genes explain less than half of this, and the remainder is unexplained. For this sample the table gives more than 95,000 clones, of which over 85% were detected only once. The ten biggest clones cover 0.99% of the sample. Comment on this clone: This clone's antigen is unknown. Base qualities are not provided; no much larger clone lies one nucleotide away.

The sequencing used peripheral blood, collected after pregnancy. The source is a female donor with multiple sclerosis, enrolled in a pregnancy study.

The CDR3 protein is CASSSTGPANTGELFF. The nucleotides read TGTGCCAGCAGCTCGACAGGGCCCGCGAACACCGGGGAGCTGTTTTTT. The V gene is TRBV7-9 and the J gene is TRBJ2-2; 7 central nucleotides agree with TRBD1. Trimming accounts for 4 bases at V and 0 bases at J, while the number of junction bases matched to no gene is 5. Reading the germline V gene (reference sequence) gives CDR1 SEHNR and CDR2 FQNEAQ. From cysteine to phenylalanine, the CDR3 is 16 amino acids long. The sequence is cut down to CDR3 DNA, 48 bases in frame from base 1.